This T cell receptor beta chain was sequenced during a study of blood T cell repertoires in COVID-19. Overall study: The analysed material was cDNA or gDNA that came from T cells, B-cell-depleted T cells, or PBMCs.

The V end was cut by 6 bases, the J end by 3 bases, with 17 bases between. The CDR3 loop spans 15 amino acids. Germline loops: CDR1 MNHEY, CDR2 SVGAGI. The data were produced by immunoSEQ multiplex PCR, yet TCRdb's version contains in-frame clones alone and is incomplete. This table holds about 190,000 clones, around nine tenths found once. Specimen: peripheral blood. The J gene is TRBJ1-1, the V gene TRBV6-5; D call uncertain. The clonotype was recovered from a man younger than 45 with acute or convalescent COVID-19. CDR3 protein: CASRGLAGFHTEAFF. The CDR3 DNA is TGTGCCAGCAGGGGCCTTGCGGGTTTTCACACTGAAGCTTTCTTT.